The next 6 T cell receptor beta chains were all read from a single sample in a study of control samples from healthy donors and cancer patients. TCRdb keeps only in-frame clones here, not all; method: immunoSEQ multiplex PCR. The table includes approximately 94,000 clones, about 81% detected once. The specimen sequenced was PBMCs. The receptors stem from a man between 65 and 85 years old with lung cancer.

This chain connects TRBV18 to TRBJ2-7, with D possibly being TRBD1 (6 bases). CDR1 and CDR2 from the germline V gene are KGHSH and LQKENI. CDR3 length equals 13 residues. Deletions cut 0 bases from V and 3 bases from J, with 6 bases between. CDR3 nucleotides: TGTGCCAGCTCACCACCGACAGGCTACGAGCAGTACTTC. This translates into CASSPPTGYEQYF.

The count of this clone is one. The chain joins TRBV18 to TRBJ2-3; TRBD1 aligns across 10 bases. The germline CDR1 and CDR2 sequences are KGHSH and LQKENI. The CDR3 runs to 15 residues. V trimming: 6 bases; J trimming: 4 bases; junction bases outside the gene matches: 7. The CDR3 DNA reads as TGTGCCAGCTCCCTGGGACAGGGGAGGGCAGATACGCAGTATTTT. This sequence encodes CASSLGQGRADTQYF.

V gene TRBV28 combines with J gene TRBJ1-3; 10 bases align to TRBD1. V lost 4 bases to trimming and J lost 5 bases; unmatched junction nucleotides: 2. CDR1 is MDHEN, CDR2 SYDVKM, per germline. CDR3 length: 14 amino acids. CDR3 DNA sequence: TGTGCCAGCAGTTCGGACAGGGGGAGAAACACCATATATTTT. It translates to CASSSDRGRNTIYF.

The rearrangement joins TRBV30 to TRBJ1-6; 7 bases fit TRBD1. J gave up 10 bases and V 1 base, and 10 bases lay outside the gene matches. The length of the CDR3 is 15 residues. The germline CDR1 and CDR2 sequences are GTSNPN and SVGIG (reference sequence). The CDR3 spells CAWSGQEGARSPLHF. Here the CDR3 DNA reads TGTGCCTGGAGTGGGCAGGAGGGGGCCAGGTCACCCCTCCACTTT.

CDR3 nucleotides: TGTGCCAGCAGTTCCCCGAGGACCGCCTCGCAGTATTTT. Its protein is CASSSPRTASQYF. The chain uses TRBV12-3 or TRBV12-4 and TRBJ2-3; D gene uncertain. The CDR3 has 13 residues. The V and J ends lost 4 bases and 10 bases respectively, with 15 bases between them.

This sequence joins TRBV5-1 and TRBJ2-7; a weak D match, TRBD2 (7 bases). Trimming removed 0 bases at V and 2 bases at J, with 9 bases between. Germline assignment: CDR1 SGHRS and CDR2 YFSETQ. CDR3 size: 14 residues. The CDR3 DNA sequence: TGCGCCAGCAGCTTGGAAGGGGGGGCCTACGAGCAGTACTTC. Amino acid sequence: CASSLEGGAYEQYF.